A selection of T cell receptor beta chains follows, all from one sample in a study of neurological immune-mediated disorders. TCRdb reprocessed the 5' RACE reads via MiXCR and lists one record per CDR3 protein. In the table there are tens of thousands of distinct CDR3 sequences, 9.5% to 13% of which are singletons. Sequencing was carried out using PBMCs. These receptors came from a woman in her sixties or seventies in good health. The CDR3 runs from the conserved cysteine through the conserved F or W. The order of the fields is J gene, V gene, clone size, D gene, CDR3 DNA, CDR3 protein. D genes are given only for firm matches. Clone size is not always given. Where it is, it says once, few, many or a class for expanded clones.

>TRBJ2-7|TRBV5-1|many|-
TGCGCCAGCAGTTCAGACAGGCTAGTCCACGAGCAGTACTTC
CASSSDRLVHEQYF
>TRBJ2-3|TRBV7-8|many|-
TGTGCCAGCAGCTTGGGGGCGAGCACAGATACGCAGTATTTT
CASSLGASTDTQYF
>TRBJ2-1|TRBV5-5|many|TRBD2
TGTGCCAGCAGCCTCTGGACCGGTAGCGGGGGGGTCTATGAGCAGTTCTTC
CASSLWTGSGGVYEQFF
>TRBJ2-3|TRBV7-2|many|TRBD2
TGTGCCAGCAGCTTATCCCCTAGCGGGGGGGCAACAGATACGCAGTATTTT
CASSLSPSGGATDTQYF
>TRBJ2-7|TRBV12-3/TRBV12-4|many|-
TGTGCCAGCAGTTTTTTTCAGGGTCCCTACGAGCAGTACTTC
CASSFFQGPYEQYF
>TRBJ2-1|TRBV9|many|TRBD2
TGTGCCAGCAGCGTAATGGGGGGGTTTAGAAATGAGCAGTTCTTC
CASSVMGGFRNEQFF
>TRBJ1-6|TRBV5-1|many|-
TGCGCCAGCAGCCCGGGACGGGCCGAAGCAAGGTATAATTCACCCCTCCACTTT
CASSPGRAEARYNSPLHF
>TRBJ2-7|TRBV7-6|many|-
TGTGCCAGCAGCTTAGTTTTCGGGGCTAGCCGGCTCGAGCAGTACTTC
CASSLVFGASRLEQYF
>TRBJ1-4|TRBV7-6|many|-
TGTGCCAGCAGCCCCCCATCCGCAACTAATGAAAAACTGTTTTTT
CASSPPSATNEKLFF
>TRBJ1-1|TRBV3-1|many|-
TGTGCCAGCAGCCAAGGATTGGCAGGGTTGATTACTGAAGCTTTCTTT
CASSQGLAGLITEAFF
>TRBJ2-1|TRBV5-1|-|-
TGCGCCAGCAGCTCAGGATCCTACAATGAGCAGTTCTTC
CASSSGSYNEQFF
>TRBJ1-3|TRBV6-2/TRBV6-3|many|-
TGTGCCAGCAGTGGACTGTTCTCTGGAAACACCATATATTTT
CASSGLFSGNTIYF
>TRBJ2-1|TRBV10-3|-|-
TGTGCCATCAGTGAGTCGTATAGCAGCGAGCAGTTCTTC
CAISESYSSEQFF
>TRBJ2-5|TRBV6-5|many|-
TGTGCCAGCAGTTTCGGCGGGGTAGGCCAAGAGACCCAGTACTTC
CASSFGGVGQETQYF
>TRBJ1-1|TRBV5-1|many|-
TGCGCCAGCAGCTTGGACGCGGGGGGCACTGAAGCTTTCTTT
CASSLDAGGTEAFF
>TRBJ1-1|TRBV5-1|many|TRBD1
TGCGCCAGCAGCCCGACAGGGGGAAACACTGAAGCTTTCTTT
CASSPTGGNTEAFF
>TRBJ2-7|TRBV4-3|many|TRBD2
TGCGCCAGCAGTACAGGGTACGGACTAGCGGGGGGGCGATCGGATGAGCAGTACTTC
CASSTGYGLAGGRSDEQYF
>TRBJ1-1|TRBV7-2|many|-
TGTGCCAGCAGCTTATCTGGGGGGATGAACACTGAAGCTTTCTTT
CASSLSGGMNTEAFF
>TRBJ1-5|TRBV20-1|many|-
TGCAGTGCTCTTCCTCCCACATCCCTTAATCAGCCCCAGCATTTT
CSALPPTSLNQPQHF
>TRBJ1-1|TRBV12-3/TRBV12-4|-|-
TGTGCCAGCAGTTTTATAATGGCAAACACTGAAGCTTTCTTT
CASSFIMANTEAFF
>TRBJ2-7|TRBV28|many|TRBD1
TGTGCCAGCAGTACGGGACAGACGGGCGTCGCCTACGAGCAGTACTTC
CASSTGQTGVAYEQYF
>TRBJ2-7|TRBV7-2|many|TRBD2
TGTGCCAGCAGCCCTCTAGCGGGGGCTGTCACCTACGAGCAGTACTTC
CASSPLAGAVTYEQYF
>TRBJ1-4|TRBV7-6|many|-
TGTGCCAGCAGCTTCGGGACAAGTGGACAGGAAAAACTGTTTTTT
CASSFGTSGQEKLFF
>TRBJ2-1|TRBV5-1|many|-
TGCGCCAGCAGCTTGATGAACAATGAGCAGTTCTTC
CASSLMNNEQFF
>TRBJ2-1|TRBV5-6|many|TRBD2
TGTGCCAGCAGCTTGGTGGTTAGCGGGGGGGCTATCTACAATGAGCAGTTCTTC
CASSLVVSGGAIYNEQFF
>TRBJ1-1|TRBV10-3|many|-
TGTGCCATGCAGTGGAGTACCTCCACTGAAGCTTTCTTT
CAMQWSTSTEAFF
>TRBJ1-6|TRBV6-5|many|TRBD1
TGTGCCAGCAGTTACCGCGGGACAGGGGATACACCCCTCCACTTT
CASSYRGTGDTPLHF
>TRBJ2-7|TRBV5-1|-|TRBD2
TGCGCCAGCAGCTTTGGACTAGAGGTGGAGCAGTACTTC
CASSFGLEVEQYF
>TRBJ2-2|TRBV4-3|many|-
TGCGCCAGCAGCCAAGTTTTCGGAACCTTGAACACCGGGGAGCTGTTTTTT
CASSQVFGTLNTGELFF
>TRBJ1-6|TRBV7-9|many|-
TGTGCCAGCAGCCCCGGACAGCCGAATTCACCCCTCCACTTT
CASSPGQPNSPLHF
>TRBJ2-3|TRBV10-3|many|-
TGTGCCATCAAAGGCGGGCCGTCACAAAGATCGGATACGCAGTATTTT
CAIKGGPSQRSDTQYF
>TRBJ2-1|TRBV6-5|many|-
TGTGCCAGCAGTTACGGGGGCCGCAGCTCCTACAATGAGCAGTTCTTC
CASSYGGRSSYNEQFF
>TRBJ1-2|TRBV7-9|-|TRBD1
TGCGCCAGCAGCTTACGAGGGGGCGTCGGCTACACCTTC
CASSLRGGVGYTF
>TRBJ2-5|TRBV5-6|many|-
TGTGCCAGCAGCGCAGCTAGGAGGGAACGGGAGACCCAGTACTTC
CASSAARRERETQYF
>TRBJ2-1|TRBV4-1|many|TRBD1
TGCGCCAGCAGCCCCCGGACAGGGCGTAATGAGCAGTTCTTC
CASSPRTGRNEQFF
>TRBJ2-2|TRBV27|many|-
TGTGCCAGCAGTTTCGGTATTTGGAACAGGCTGGCCGGGGAGCTGTTTTTT
CASSFGIWNRLAGELFF
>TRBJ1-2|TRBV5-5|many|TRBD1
TGTGCCAGCAGCTTGGAGGGACAGGTGTTTGGCTACACCTTC
CASSLEGQVFGYTF
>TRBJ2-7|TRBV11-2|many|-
TGTGCCAGCAGCCCGTGGGGGGGGCCCACCTACGAGCAGTACTTC
CASSPWGGPTYEQYF
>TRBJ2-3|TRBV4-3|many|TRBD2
TGCGCCAGCAGCCAAGGACTAGCGGGGGCCCTCACAGATACGCAGTATTTT
CASSQGLAGALTDTQYF
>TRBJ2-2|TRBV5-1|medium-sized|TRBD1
TGTGCCAGCAGTCCCGGGACAGGGGACACCGGGGAGCTGTTTTTT
CASSPGTGDTGELFF
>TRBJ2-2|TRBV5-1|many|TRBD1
TGCGCCAGCAGCTTCTATCCGGGACAGGAAGGTAGCGGGGAGCTGTTTTTT
CASSFYPGQEGSGELFF
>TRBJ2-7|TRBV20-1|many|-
TGCAGTGCCCCAAGAGCCGTGTTTGGAGGAGGGGAGCAGTACTTC
CSAPRAVFGGGEQYF